Listed below are T cell receptor beta chains from one sample, sequenced in a study of blood T cell repertoires in COVID-19. Profiling relied on immunoSEQ multiplex PCR, and the TCRdb table lists in-frame clones only, not all of them. The repertoire has under 250,000 clones, 86% of them found once; the top ten carry about 1.7%. Input material: peripheral blood. These receptors all come from a woman aged 55-69 years who had recovered from COVID-19. The CDR3 runs from the conserved cysteine through the conserved F or W. The D gene is left open where the match is weak. Size tells how often a clone was seen (once, few, many) or the class of an expanded clone, and some rows leave it out.

d_gene: -
abundance: -
j_gene: TRBJ1-1
v_gene: TRBV6-1
CDR3nt: TGTGCCAGCACCCGGACACAATCGAGGGCTTTCTTT
CDR3aa: CASTRTQSRAFF

d_gene: -
abundance: -
j_gene: TRBJ1-3
v_gene: TRBV14
CDR3nt: TGTGCCAGCGCCAGGATCAGCTCTGGAAACACCATATATTTT
CDR3aa: CASARISSGNTIYF

d_gene: TRBD1
abundance: -
j_gene: TRBJ1-4
v_gene: TRBV10-3
CDR3nt: TGTGCCATCAGTGACCCGACAGGGCAGAATGAAAAACTGTTTTTT
CDR3aa: CAISDPTGQNEKLFF

d_gene: -
abundance: few
j_gene: TRBJ1-5
v_gene: TRBV6-5
CDR3nt: TGTGCCAGCTGGCAGAGGGCCTCTCGAGCCCAGCATTTT
CDR3aa: CASWQRASRAQHF

d_gene: -
abundance: -
j_gene: TRBJ1-1
v_gene: TRBV19
CDR3nt: TGTGCCACCGTGGGTCGGAGCGGGGGGAGAGGGACTGAAGCTTTCTTT
CDR3aa: CATVGRSGGRGTEAFF

d_gene: -
abundance: -
j_gene: TRBJ1-1
v_gene: TRBV5-6
CDR3nt: TGTGCCAGCAGCCCAAGGGCGGGGGAGTCTTTCTTT
CDR3aa: CASSPRAGESFF

d_gene: -
abundance: -
j_gene: TRBJ1-5
v_gene: TRBV19
CDR3nt: TGTGCCAGTAGTGCAAACAGGGTGCGGACGCAGCCCCAGCATTTT
CDR3aa: CASSANRVRTQPQHF

d_gene: -
abundance: -
j_gene: TRBJ2-2
v_gene: TRBV21-1
CDR3nt: TGTGCCAGCAGCAAAGCGCTCGGTCGTAGGAGCACCGGGGAGCTGTTTTTT
CDR3aa: CASSKALGRRSTGELFF

d_gene: TRBD2
abundance: -
j_gene: TRBJ2-1
v_gene: TRBV10-3
CDR3nt: TGTGCCATCGGGAGGGATGGGGAGCAGTTCTTC
CDR3aa: CAIGRDGEQFF

d_gene: -
abundance: once
j_gene: TRBJ2-7
v_gene: TRBV3-1/TRBV3-2
CDR3nt: TGTGCCAGCAGCCAGCCCCGTCCGGGACAAAAGATCTCCTACGAGCAGTACTTC
CDR3aa: CASSQPRPGQKISYEQYF

d_gene: -
abundance: -
j_gene: TRBJ1-2
v_gene: TRBV28
CDR3nt: TGTGCCAGCAGTGACTATGACAGGAGGTATGGCTACACCTTC
CDR3aa: CASSDYDRRYGYTF

d_gene: TRBD2
abundance: -
j_gene: TRBJ2-5
v_gene: TRBV19
CDR3nt: TGTGCCAGTAGTATCCCTCGTACCGGCGGGAGGGAGACCCAGTACTTC
CDR3aa: CASSIPRTGGRETQYF

d_gene: -
abundance: -
j_gene: TRBJ2-1
v_gene: TRBV5-8
CDR3nt: TGTGCCAGCTATCGCGGGCCGCTTTACAATGAGCAGTTCTTC
CDR3aa: CASYRGPLYNEQFF

d_gene: TRBD1
abundance: -
j_gene: TRBJ1-2
v_gene: TRBV13
CDR3nt: TGTGCCAGCAGCTTAGCCCTGGACAGGGTGACCTATGGCTACACCTTC
CDR3aa: CASSLALDRVTYGYTF

d_gene: -
abundance: -
j_gene: TRBJ2-6
v_gene: TRBV24-1
CDR3nt: TGTGCCACCAGTGATTGGGCGTCTGGGGCCAACGTCCTGACTTTC
CDR3aa: CATSDWASGANVLTF

d_gene: -
abundance: few
j_gene: TRBJ1-3
v_gene: TRBV7-7
CDR3nt: TGTGCTAGCAGCTCGCCCTTAGTCATATATTTT
CDR3aa: CASSSPLVIYF

d_gene: TRBD2
abundance: -
j_gene: TRBJ2-1
v_gene: TRBV11-3
CDR3nt: TGTGCCAGCAGCTTAGGCGGGACTAGCGGGGTTGGTGAGCAGTTCTTC
CDR3aa: CASSLGGTSGVGEQFF

d_gene: -
abundance: -
j_gene: TRBJ1-2
v_gene: TRBV6-5
CDR3nt: TGTGCCAGCAGACTAACCCGGAGTTATGGCTACACCTTC
CDR3aa: CASRLTRSYGYTF

d_gene: -
abundance: -
j_gene: TRBJ1-1
v_gene: TRBV10-3
CDR3nt: TGTGCCATCAGTGAAATTCAGGGGCGAAGTGAAGCTTTCTTT
CDR3aa: CAISEIQGRSEAFF

d_gene: TRBD1
abundance: -
j_gene: TRBJ1-1
v_gene: TRBV4-3
CDR3nt: TGCGCCAGCAGCCCTAGGACAGGTCCCATGAACACTGAAGCTTTCTTT
CDR3aa: CASSPRTGPMNTEAFF

d_gene: -
abundance: -
j_gene: TRBJ2-1
v_gene: TRBV19
CDR3nt: TGTGCCAGTAGTAAAGGGGACTGGCTTTACAATGAGCAGTTCTTC
CDR3aa: CASSKGDWLYNEQFF

d_gene: TRBD2
abundance: -
j_gene: TRBJ2-5
v_gene: TRBV5-1
CDR3nt: TGCGCCAGCAGCGTGGGACTAGCGGGGGGGCTCCAAGAGACCCAGTACTTC
CDR3aa: CASSVGLAGGLQETQYF

d_gene: TRBD1
abundance: -
j_gene: TRBJ1-2
v_gene: TRBV5-1
CDR3nt: TGCGCCAGCAGCCCTCGCCTGCAGGGGGCTGGCTACACCTTC
CDR3aa: CASSPRLQGAGYTF

d_gene: TRBD2
abundance: -
j_gene: TRBJ2-3
v_gene: TRBV5-1
CDR3nt: TGCGCCAGCAGCTTAGTTAGCGGGGGGGTCACAGATACGCAGTATTTT
CDR3aa: CASSLVSGGVTDTQYF

d_gene: -
abundance: -
j_gene: TRBJ2-5
v_gene: TRBV5-1
CDR3nt: TGCGCCAGCAGCTTTTTAGGACAGCGCCAAGAGACCCAGTACTTC
CDR3aa: CASSFLGQRQETQYF

d_gene: -
abundance: -
j_gene: TRBJ2-2
v_gene: TRBV10-3
CDR3nt: TGTGCCATCAGTGACAACAGGAGGAACACCGGGGAGCTGTTTTTT
CDR3aa: CAISDNRRNTGELFF

d_gene: TRBD1
abundance: many
j_gene: TRBJ1-2
v_gene: TRBV6-1
CDR3nt: TGTGCCAGCAGTGAGAGCCAGGGGGCTGGCTACACCTTC
CDR3aa: CASSESQGAGYTF

d_gene: -
abundance: -
j_gene: TRBJ1-2
v_gene: TRBV7-2
CDR3nt: TGTGCCTGGAGACTGACTATAACTACCTATGGCTACACCTTC
CDR3aa: CAWRLTITTYGYTF

d_gene: -
abundance: -
j_gene: TRBJ2-5
v_gene: TRBV27
CDR3nt: TGTGCCAGCAGCCCAGGGGGGTATGAGACCCAGTACTTC
CDR3aa: CASSPGGYETQYF

d_gene: TRBD1
abundance: -
j_gene: TRBJ1-1
v_gene: TRBV11-2
CDR3nt: TGTGCCAGCAGCCAGACAGGGGTGAACACTGAAGCTTTCTTT
CDR3aa: CASSQTGVNTEAFF

d_gene: -
abundance: once
j_gene: TRBJ2-4
v_gene: TRBV6-2/TRBV6-3
CDR3nt: TGTGCCAGCAGTTCCCCTGGGGCCGGCGGCAAAAACATTCAGTACTTC
CDR3aa: CASSSPGAGGKNIQYF

d_gene: -
abundance: -
j_gene: TRBJ1-2
v_gene: TRBV6-5
CDR3nt: TGTGCCAGCAGCCCCTCCCGGGGGGGGGCGGGAGGCTACACCTTC
CDR3aa: CASSPSRGGAGGYTF

d_gene: -
abundance: -
j_gene: TRBJ1-5
v_gene: TRBV4-1
CDR3nt: TGCGCCAGCAGCCAAGGGTCAGGGTATCAGCCCCAGCATTTT
CDR3aa: CASSQGSGYQPQHF

d_gene: -
abundance: -
j_gene: TRBJ2-5
v_gene: TRBV29-1
CDR3nt: TGCAGCGGCTATTGGGGCTCAGAGACCCAGTACTTC
CDR3aa: CSGYWGSETQYF

d_gene: TRBD1
abundance: -
j_gene: TRBJ2-3
v_gene: TRBV7-3
CDR3nt: TGTGCCAGCAGCTTAAATCCCGGGACAGGCAAAGATACGCAGTATTTT
CDR3aa: CASSLNPGTGKDTQYF

d_gene: -
abundance: -
j_gene: TRBJ2-3
v_gene: TRBV7-2
CDR3nt: TGTGCCAGCAAGGGGCTCCGCCAAACAGATACGCAGTATTTT
CDR3aa: CASKGLRQTDTQYF

d_gene: TRBD1
abundance: -
j_gene: TRBJ2-3
v_gene: TRBV10-3
CDR3nt: TGTGCCATCAGTCAGACAGGGGGTAAGGTCACAGATACGCAGTATTTT
CDR3aa: CAISQTGGKVTDTQYF

d_gene: TRBD1
abundance: few
j_gene: TRBJ1-4
v_gene: TRBV6-8
CDR3nt: TGTGCCAGCAGTTACGGGACAGGAAAGCGAACTAATGAAAAACTGTTTTTT
CDR3aa: CASSYGTGKRTNEKLFF

d_gene: -
abundance: -
j_gene: TRBJ2-1
v_gene: TRBV25-1
CDR3nt: TGTGCCAGCAGTGAGGGAAGGAAAGGGGACTACAATGAGCAGTTCTTC
CDR3aa: CASSEGRKGDYNEQFF

d_gene: -
abundance: -
j_gene: TRBJ2-7
v_gene: TRBV13
CDR3nt: TGTGCCAGCAGCTCTCCGACTAGTGGCGAGCAGTACTTC
CDR3aa: CASSSPTSGEQYF

d_gene: TRBD2
abundance: -
j_gene: TRBJ2-7
v_gene: TRBV6-6
CDR3nt: TGTGCCAGCAGTCTTCCCGGGGGGGGGCGCGAGCAGTACTTC
CDR3aa: CASSLPGGGREQYF

d_gene: -
abundance: once
j_gene: TRBJ2-2
v_gene: TRBV27
CDR3nt: TGTGCCAGCAGGCCTTGGGGGGCCGGGGAGCTGTTTTTT
CDR3aa: CASRPWGAGELFF

d_gene: TRBD1
abundance: many
j_gene: TRBJ1-1
v_gene: TRBV11-2
CDR3nt: TGTGCCAGCAGCTTAGAAGGGACAGGGGGCAGGGCTTTCTTT
CDR3aa: CASSLEGTGGRAFF

d_gene: -
abundance: -
j_gene: TRBJ2-1
v_gene: TRBV6-6
CDR3nt: TGTGCCAGCAGTTACAGTTTCGGGTATGAGCAGTTCTTC
CDR3aa: CASSYSFGYEQFF